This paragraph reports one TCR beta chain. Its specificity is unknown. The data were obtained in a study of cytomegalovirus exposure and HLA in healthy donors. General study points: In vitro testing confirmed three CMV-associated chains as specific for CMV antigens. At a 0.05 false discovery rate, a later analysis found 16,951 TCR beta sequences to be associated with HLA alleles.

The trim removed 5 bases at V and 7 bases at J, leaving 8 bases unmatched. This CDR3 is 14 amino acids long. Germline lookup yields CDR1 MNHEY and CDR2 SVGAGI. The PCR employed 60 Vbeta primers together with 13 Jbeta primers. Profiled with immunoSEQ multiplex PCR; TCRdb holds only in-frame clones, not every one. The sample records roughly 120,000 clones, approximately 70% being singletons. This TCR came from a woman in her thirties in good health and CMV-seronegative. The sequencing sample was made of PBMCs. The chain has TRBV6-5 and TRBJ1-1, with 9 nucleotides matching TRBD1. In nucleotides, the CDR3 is TGTGCCAGCAGTCTTCACAGGGGGCGAGGTGAAGCTTTCTTT. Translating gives CASSLHRGRGEAFF.